This T cell receptor beta chain was recovered during a study of blood T cell repertoires in COVID-19. Looking at the study overall: Acute and convalescent COVID-19 specimens originated in the United States, Italy and Spain. From T cells, B-cell-depleted T cells, or PBMCs came the material, which was cDNA or gDNA.

Per the original data handling: Estimated nucleated cell counts came from reference gene primer amplification. Produced via immunoSEQ multiplex PCR; TCRdb's table is partial and in-frame only. The DNA gave D and trimming, while V, J and clone size come from that table. This repertoire shows around 290,000 clones, around nine tenths found once; its top ten account for approximately 4.2%. Germline V CDR1 and CDR2: MNHEY, SVGAGI. The ends were cut back, 8 bases at V and 1 base at J, with 14 bases in the middle. The CDR3 runs to 15 residues. Sequenced sample: peripheral blood. This sequence originates from a man aged 35 to 55 with acute or convalescent COVID-19. The genes are TRBV6-5 and TRBJ2-2, with D possibly matching TRBD1 (6 bases). The chain's CDR3 is CASASQGRNTGELFF. CDR3 nucleotide sequence: TGTGCCAGCGCTTCACAGGGAAGGAACACCGGGGAGCTGTTTTTT.